One T cell receptor (beta chain) is described in this entry. Its antigen is unknown. The data derive from a study of T cell responses to AZD1222 COVID-19 vaccine. The study's findings and limits: The study found vaccine-associated CD4 TCRs spanning spike, dominant at 160-218 and 743-854. Repertoires were obtained only post-peak T cell response. A reported finding is that nearly half of spike-specific TCRs target unmutated variant regions.

TCRdb's table, derived via immunoSEQ multiplex PCR, lists solely in-frame clones and lacks some. Of some 130,000 clones listed, roughly 85% are singletons. Germline CDR1 and CDR2: SEHNR and FQNEAQ (reference sequence). The CDR3 has 15 amino acids. Germline trimming cut 2 bases from V and 6 bases from J; bases unmatched to any gene: 8. Sequencing used peripheral blood, obtained on day 0 of AZD1222 vaccination. This TCR came from an adult in good health. This chain connects TRBV7-9 to TRBJ1-1; TRBD1 aligns across 8 bases. The CDR3 DNA is TGTGCCAGCAGCTTATTGGGCAGGGGGCCTTCTGAAGCTTTCTTT. This encodes CASSLLGRGPSEAFF.